These 22 T cell receptor beta chains were all obtained from the same sample, sequenced in a study of T cells in Graves' hyperthyroidism and ophthalmopathy (dated by TCRdb to the late 2010s). Preparation of the library involved multiplex PCR. For sequencing, an Illumina HiSeq 2000 was employed. The TCR beta CDR3 regions were amplified from RNA transcripts. For the first round of RT-PCR on the TCR CDR3, the HTBI primer set was used together with the Qiagen OneStep RT-PCR kit. Starting from the raw public reads, TCRdb applied fastp trimming at Q25, assembled clones with MiXCR and retained in-frame beta chains. Entries are consolidated by CDR3 protein sequence, retaining the most common genes and DNA. Present in this sample are around 250,000 distinct CDR3 sequences, 16% of which were seen just once. The ten most abundant clones make up around 28% of the sample. Input material: blood. The receptor source for this set is a woman in her late teens or twenties with Graves' ophthalmopathy.

Many counts were recorded for this clonotype. The genes are TRBV7-2 and TRBJ2-3, with 10 positions matching TRBD2. Germline V lookup: CDR1 SGHTA, CDR2 FQGNSA. The CDR3 is 16 amino acids. The V segment lost 1 base and the J segment 5 bases; nucleotides outside the gene matches: 6. CDR3 bases: TGTGCCAGCAGCTTAGGTCTAGCGGGAGCCGGAGATACGCAGTATTTT. Protein: CASSLGLAGAGDTQYF.

The sample holds many counts of this clonotype. This chain uses TRBV12-3 or TRBV12-4 with TRBJ1-2; D remains unclear. The CDR3 covers 12 residues. Trimming removed 5 bases at V and 2 bases at J, with 6 bases between. This chain's CDR3 is CASSNTNYGYTF. In nucleotides, the CDR3 is TGTGCCAGCAGTAATACAAACTATGGCTACACCTTC.

This clonotype has a count of ten or more. The chain combines TRBV7-9 with TRBJ1-1; 8 bases map to TRBD1. Trimming removed 4 bases from V and 6 bases from J; junction bases left unmatched: 19. The CDR3 has 18 residues. Germline V lookup: CDR1 SEHNR, CDR2 FQNEAQ (reference sequence). CDR3 amino acids: CASSWGDGQGLMEAEAFF. CDR3 bases: TGTGCCAGCAGCTGGGGGGATGGACAGGGCTTGATGGAAGCTGAAGCTTTCTTT.

About this clonotype: It may be a read error: a sequence one base away is much more abundant. The chain employs TRBV19 and TRBJ2-1, with TRBD2 as a possible D gene (6 bases). The last part of the DNA fits TRBJ2-7 better; the J call may be wrong. The CDR3 spans 16 residues. CDR1 LNHDA and CDR2 SQIVND come from the germline V gene (reference sequence). For the CDR3, the DNA is TGTGCCAGTAGTCAACCCCTAGCGCCCGCTTACAATGAGCAGTACTTC. Protein: CASSQPLAPAYNEQYF.

This clonotype has at least ten counts. A read error may produce the germline difference seen at one junction end. The chain links TRBV3-1 to TRBJ1-2; TRBD1 matches at 10 bases. Germline V gene data show CDR1 as LGHDT and CDR2 as YNNKEL (reference sequence). This CDR3 contains 16 residues. The CDR3 nucleotides read TGTGCCAGCAGACAAGCGGGGACAGGGGTTGGGTATGGCTACACCTTC. It translates to CASRQAGTGVGYGYTF.

V usage is TRBV11-1 and J usage is TRBJ1-1; 8 positions agree with TRBD1. This CDR3 is built from 15 residues. The ends lost 3 bases at V and 0 bases at J; junction bases unmatched: 3. Per the germline V gene, CDR1 is SGHAT and CDR2 is FQDESV (reference sequence). The CDR3 region is CASSFLDRVNTEAFF. As DNA, the CDR3 is TGTGCCAGCAGCTTCCTGGACAGGGTGAACACTGAAGCTTTCTTT.

This clonotype appeared many times. V is TRBV7-9 and J is TRBJ1-1, with no clear D. The CDR3 runs to 13 residues. The germline CDR1 and CDR2 sequences are SEHNR and FQNEAQ (reference sequence). V lost 4 bases and J lost 8, with 14 bases in between. The CDR3 reads CASSSGEIAEAFF. The CDR3 bases are TGTGCCAGCAGCTCAGGAGAGATTGCCGAAGCTTTCTTT.

The table lists this clonotype with many counts. V usage is TRBV7-2 and J usage is TRBJ2-5, with a possible D match to TRBD2 (6 bases). In germline, CDR1 is SGHTA, CDR2 FQGNSA. The CDR3 extends over 16 amino acids. V shed 1 base and J shed 7 bases, with 19 bases lying between them. CDR3 bases: TGTGCCAGCAGCTTAGGGGGAACGGGAGTTTTCGGGACCCAGTACTTC. Protein sequence: CASSLGGTGVFGTQYF.

This clonotype was seen at least ten times. CDR3 DNA sequence: TGTGCCAGCAGCGGCGACAGGTTGAACACTGAAGCTTTCTTT. Its translation: CASSGDRLNTEAFF. This rearrangement joins TRBV2 to TRBJ1-1, with a weak D call TRBD1 (6 bases). Per germline, CDR1 SNHLY and CDR2 FYNNEI. Trimming left V 6 bases short and J 0 bases short, with 11 bases between. This CDR3 has 14 amino acids.

This clonotype was detected many times. The chain carries TRBV30 and TRBJ1-1; TRBD1 aligns across 8 bases. Germline trimming cut 3 bases from V and 4 bases from J; bases unmatched to any gene: 4. The CDR3 contains 13 residues. Per the germline V gene, CDR1 is GTSNPN and CDR2 is SVGIG (reference sequence). In nucleotides, the CDR3 is TGTGCCTGGAGCACCACAGGGGGCACTGAAGCTTTCTTT. Protein product: CAWSTTGGTEAFF.

This clonotype was detected only a few times. This chain uses TRBV6-2 or TRBV6-3 with TRBJ1-5; the match to TRBD1 covers 9 bases. The CDR3 covers 17 residues. J lost 2 bases, V lost 4 bases, and 9 bases had no gene match. From germline, CDR1 is MNHEY and CDR2 SVGEGT. The CDR3 sequence: CASSSGTGSLRNQPQHF. The CDR3 bases are TGTGCCAGCAGTTCCGGGACAGGGTCTCTGCGCAATCAGCCCCAGCATTTT.

This clonotype was counted ten times or more. V is TRBV28 and J is TRBJ2-7; TRBD2 matches 7 bases. The CDR3 runs to 13 residues. J lost 6 bases, V lost 6 bases, and 8 bases had no gene match. CDR1 is MDHEN and CDR2 is SYDVKM in the germline V gene. CDR3 DNA sequence: TGTGCCAGCAGCAGGACTAGTTCGCGCGAGCAGTACTTC. This gives the protein CASSRTSSREQYF.

V gene TRBV30 combines with J gene TRBJ1-1, with a possible D match to TRBD1 (5 bases). CDR3 length equals 12 residues. Trimming shortened V by 2 bases and J by 10 bases, and 14 bases separated the two germline ends. Germline V CDR1 and CDR2: GTSNPN, SVGIG (reference sequence). Here the CDR3 DNA reads TGTGCCTGGAGTCCTGGGGGGGGTCTAGCTTTCTTT. It specifies CAWSPGGGLAFF.

About this clonotype: Possible read error: a much larger clone is one base away. The chain combines TRBV30 with TRBJ1-5; no definite D call. CDR1 and CDR2 (germline): GTSNPN, SVGIG (reference sequence). This CDR3 is built from 14 residues. The V end lost 3 bases, the J end lost 1 base, and 10 bases lay between the germline ends. This chain's CDR3 is CAWSQPLSNQPQHF. Written as DNA, the CDR3 is TGTGCCTGGAGCCAACCGTTGAGCAATCAGCCCCAGCATTTT.

The chain carries TRBV10-3 and TRBJ2-7, with D perhaps matching TRBD1 (6 bases). Trimming removed 4 bases from V and 2 bases from J, with 18 bases in between. The CDR3 sequence is 16 residues long. Germline values: CDR1 ENHRY, CDR2 SYGVKD. CDR3 sequence (DNA): TGTGCCATCAGTGGGGCCACCGGGACACACACCTACGAGCAGTACTTC. Residues: CAISGATGTHTYEQYF.

This clonotype was recorded many times. CDR3 amino acids: CAWSRDRKAFF. The CDR3 DNA reads as TGTGCCTGGAGTCGGGACAGAAAAGCTTTCTTT. The genes are TRBV30 and TRBJ1-1; 7 nucleotides agree with TRBD1. V shed 2 bases, J shed 9 bases, and the junction held 3 bases outside the gene matches. CDR1 is GTSNPN, CDR2 SVGIG, per germline (reference sequence). This CDR3 has 11 residues.

At least ten counts were recorded for this clonotype. The V call is TRBV14, the J call TRBJ2-7; tentative D call: TRBD1 (5 bases). Trimming removed 7 bases from V and 4 bases from J, with 17 bases in between. The CDR3 contains 14 residues. CDR1 and CDR2 (germline): SGHDN, FVKESK. For the CDR3, the DNA is TGTGCCAGCACCTTACTCAGGGTGGGATACGAGCAGTACTTC. This codes for CASTLLRVGYEQYF.

This clonotype was detected ten times or more. This chain connects TRBV5-1 to TRBJ1-5; D is perhaps TRBD1 (6 bases). Trimming removed 1 base at V and 2 bases at J, with 10 bases between. The germline CDR1 and CDR2 sequences are SGHRS and YFSETQ. This CDR3 contains 15 residues. CDR3 protein: CASSLSAGGNQPQHF. CDR3 coding DNA: TGCGCCAGCAGCTTGTCTGCAGGGGGCAATCAGCCCCAGCATTTT.

The chain combines TRBV28 with TRBJ2-3, with TRBD2 matching 13 bases. The CDR3 is made up of 16 amino acids. Germline CDR1 reads MDHEN; CDR2 reads SYDVKM. Trimming at V came to 6 bases and at J to 3 bases, leaving 6 bases not matched to a gene. In DNA, the CDR3 is TGTGCCAGCAGCCCCTGGGGACTAGCGGGGACAGATACGCAGTATTTT. Translated: CASSPWGLAGTDTQYF.

The V gene is TRBV2, the J gene TRBJ1-1; D uncertain. Trimming left V 6 bases short and J 0 bases short, with 20 bases between. The CDR3 consists of 17 residues. Per germline, CDR1 SNHLY and CDR2 FYNNEI. CDR3 sequence (DNA): TGTGCCAGCAGCCAACAGCGAGGTACTATTTTGAACACTGAAGCTTTCTTT. Translated: CASSQQRGTILNTEAFF.

The J gene is TRBJ2-7, the V gene TRBV3-1; the D gene could be TRBD1 or TRBD2 (5 bases each). V was trimmed by 0 bases and J by 2 bases, leaving 11 bases between them. This CDR3 contains 15 residues. Germline V gene sequence: CDR1 LGHDT, CDR2 YNNKEL (reference sequence). The CDR3 sequence: CASSQDWGTPYEQYF. For the CDR3, the DNA is TGTGCCAGCAGCCAAGATTGGGGGACCCCCTACGAGCAGTACTTC.

This clonotype was observed at least ten times. J is TRBJ2-5 and V is TRBV2; TRBD2 might be the D (5 bases). The germline gives CDR1 SNHLY, CDR2 FYNNEI. Trimming left V 6 bases short and J 4 bases short, with 9 bases between. CDR3 length equals 12 residues. CDR3 in amino acids: CASRLVGETQYF. DNA for the CDR3: TGTGCCAGCAGACTAGTTGGAGAGACCCAGTACTTC.